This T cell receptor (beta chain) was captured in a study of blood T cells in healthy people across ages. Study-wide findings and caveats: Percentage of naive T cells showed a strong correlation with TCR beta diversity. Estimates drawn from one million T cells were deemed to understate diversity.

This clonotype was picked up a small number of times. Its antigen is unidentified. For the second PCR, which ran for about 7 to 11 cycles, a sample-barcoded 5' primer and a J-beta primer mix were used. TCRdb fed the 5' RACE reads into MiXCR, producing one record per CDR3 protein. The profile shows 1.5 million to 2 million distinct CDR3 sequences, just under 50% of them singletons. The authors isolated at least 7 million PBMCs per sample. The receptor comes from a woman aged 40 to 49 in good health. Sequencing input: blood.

The CDR3 loop is CSAKNGPQETQYF. DNA for the CDR3: TGCAGTGCTAAAAACGGGCCCCAAGAGACCCAGTACTTC. J is TRBJ2-5 and V is TRBV20-1; D is unclear. The CDR3 covers 13 residues. The germline V and J ends were trimmed by 4 bases and 1 base, with 10 bases remaining between them. The germline gives CDR1 DFQATT, CDR2 SNEGSKA (reference sequence).